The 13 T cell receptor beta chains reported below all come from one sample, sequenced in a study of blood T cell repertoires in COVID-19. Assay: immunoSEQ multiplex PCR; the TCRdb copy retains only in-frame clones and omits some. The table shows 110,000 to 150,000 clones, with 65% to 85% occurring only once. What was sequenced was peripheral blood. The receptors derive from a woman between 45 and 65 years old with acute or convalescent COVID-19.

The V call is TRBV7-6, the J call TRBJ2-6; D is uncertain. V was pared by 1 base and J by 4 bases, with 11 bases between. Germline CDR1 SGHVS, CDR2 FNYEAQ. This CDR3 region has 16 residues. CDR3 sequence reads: CASSLGPQAGANVLTF. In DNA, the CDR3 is TGTGCCAGCAGCTTAGGACCCCAGGCCGGGGCCAACGTCCTGACTTTC.

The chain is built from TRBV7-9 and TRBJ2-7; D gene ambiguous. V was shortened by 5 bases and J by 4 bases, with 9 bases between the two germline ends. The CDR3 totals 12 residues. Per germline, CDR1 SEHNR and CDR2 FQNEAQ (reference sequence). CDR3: CASSRVVYEQYF. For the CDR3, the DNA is TGTGCCAGCAGCCGGGTCGTTTACGAGCAGTACTTC. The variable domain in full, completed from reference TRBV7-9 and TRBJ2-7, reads DTGVSQNPRHKITKRGQNVTFRCDPISEHNRLYWYRQTLGQGPEFLTYFQNEAQLEKSRLLSDRFSAERPKGSFSTLEIQRTEQGDSAMYLCASSRVVYEQYFGPGTRLTVT.

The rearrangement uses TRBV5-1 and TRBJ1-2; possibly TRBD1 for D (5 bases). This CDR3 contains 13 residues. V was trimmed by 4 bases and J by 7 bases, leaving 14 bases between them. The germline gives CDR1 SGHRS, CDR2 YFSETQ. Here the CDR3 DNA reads TGCGCCAGCAGCGCGGGGGGTCTCGGTGGCTACACCTTC. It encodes CASSAGGLGGYTF.

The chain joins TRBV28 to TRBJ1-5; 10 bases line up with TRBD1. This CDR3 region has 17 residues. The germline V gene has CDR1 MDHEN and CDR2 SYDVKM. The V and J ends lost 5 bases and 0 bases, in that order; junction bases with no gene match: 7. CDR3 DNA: TGTGCCAGCAGTCAAGGACAGGGGGTGGGTAGCAATCAGCCCCAGCATTTT. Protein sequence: CASSQGQGVGSNQPQHF. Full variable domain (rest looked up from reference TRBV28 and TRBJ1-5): DVKVTQSSRYLVKRTGEKVFLECVQDMDHENMFWYRQDPGLGLRLIYFSYDVKMKEKGDIPEGYSVSREKKERFSLILESASTNQTSMYLCASSQGQGVGSNQPQHFGDGTRLSIL.

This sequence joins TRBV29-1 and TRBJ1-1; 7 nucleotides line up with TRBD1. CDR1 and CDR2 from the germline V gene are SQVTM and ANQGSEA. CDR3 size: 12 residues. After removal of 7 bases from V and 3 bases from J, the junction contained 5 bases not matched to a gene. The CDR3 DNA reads TGCAGCGGGCGGGACAGCGACACTGAAGCTTTCTTT. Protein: CSGRDSDTEAFF.

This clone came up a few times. The DNA for the CDR3 is TGTGCCAGCAGTTTAAGCCTAAGGGGTACAGGGGGCGAGAGCGGCTACACCTTC. Translated: CASSLSLRGTGGESGYTF. The V and J genes are TRBV27 and TRBJ1-2; 9 bases are shared with TRBD1. Germline V gene data show CDR1 as MNHEY and CDR2 as SMNVEV (reference sequence). With V trimmed by 2 bases and J by 8 bases, 18 bases remained unmatched. There are 18 residues in the CDR3.

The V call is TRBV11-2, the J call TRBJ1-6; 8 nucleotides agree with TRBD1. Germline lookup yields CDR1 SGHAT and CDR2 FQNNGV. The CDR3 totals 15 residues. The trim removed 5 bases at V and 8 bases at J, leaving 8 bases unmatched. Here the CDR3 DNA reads TGTGCCAGCAGCGGTCGGCAGGGGGCCTATTCACCCCTCCACTTT. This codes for CASSGRQGAYSPLHF.

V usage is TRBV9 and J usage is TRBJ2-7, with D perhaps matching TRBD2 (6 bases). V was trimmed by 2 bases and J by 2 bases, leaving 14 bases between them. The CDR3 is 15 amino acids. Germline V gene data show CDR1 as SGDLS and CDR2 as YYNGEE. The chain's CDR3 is CASSVNAGGPYEQYF. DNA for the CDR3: TGTGCCAGCAGCGTGAACGCCGGGGGTCCCTACGAGCAGTACTTC.

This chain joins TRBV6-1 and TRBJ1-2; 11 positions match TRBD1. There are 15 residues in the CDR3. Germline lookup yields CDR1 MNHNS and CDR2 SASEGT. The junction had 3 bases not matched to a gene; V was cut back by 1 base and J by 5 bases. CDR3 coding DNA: TGTGCCAGCAGTGAAGTTGGGGACAGGGGGTATGGCTACACCTTC. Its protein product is CASSEVGDRGYGYTF.

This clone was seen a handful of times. In DNA, the CDR3 is TGTGCCAGTAGTATGCGGGACAGGGGGAGAGCTTTCTTT. Translation gives CASSMRDRGRAFF. This rearrangement joins TRBV19 to TRBJ1-1, with TRBD1 matching 11 bases. Per the germline V gene, CDR1 is LNHDA and CDR2 is SQIVND (reference sequence). The CDR3 covers 13 residues. With V trimmed by 3 bases and J by 10 bases, 4 bases remained unmatched.

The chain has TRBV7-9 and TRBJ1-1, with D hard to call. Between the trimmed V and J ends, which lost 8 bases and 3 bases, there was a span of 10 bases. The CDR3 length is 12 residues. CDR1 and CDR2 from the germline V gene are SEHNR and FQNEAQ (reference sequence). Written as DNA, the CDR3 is TGTGCCAGCCCAGGCGAGTACACTGAAGCTTTCTTT. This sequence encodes CASPGEYTEAFF.

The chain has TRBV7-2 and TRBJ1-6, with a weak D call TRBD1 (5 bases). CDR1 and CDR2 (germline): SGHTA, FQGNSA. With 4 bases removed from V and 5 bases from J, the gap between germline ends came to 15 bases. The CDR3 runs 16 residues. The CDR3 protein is CASSSFSTVNNSPLHF. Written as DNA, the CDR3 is TGTGCCAGCAGCTCGTTTTCGACAGTCAATAATTCACCCCTCCACTTT.

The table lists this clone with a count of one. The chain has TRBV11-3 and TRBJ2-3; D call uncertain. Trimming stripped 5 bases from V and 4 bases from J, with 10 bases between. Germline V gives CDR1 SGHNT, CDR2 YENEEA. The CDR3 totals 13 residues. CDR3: CASSKQDSDTQYF. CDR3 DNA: TGTGCCAGCAGCAAACAAGACTCAGATACGCAGTATTTT.